This section outlines one T cell receptor beta chain sequence together with its context. Antigen: not known. Other nucleotide sequences in the sample specify the same CDR3. This entry comes from a study of cytomegalovirus exposure and HLA in healthy donors. Overall study results and limits: Later on, an analysis showed TCR association rates differing by HLA locus, with DRB1 the most and HLA-C the fewest. The study labeled 150 to 200 TCR beta chains cytomegalovirus-associated. Some segments of the V type, notably TRBV6-2 and TRBV6-3, were excluded as indistinguishable.

Trimming pared 0 bases from V and 2 bases from J, leaving 7 bases between. Germline CDR1 KGHSH, CDR2 LQKENI. The CDR3 extends over 14 amino acids. Both 60 Vbeta primers and 13 Jbeta primers went into the PCR. Authors' analysis steps: Approximately 11 million of the 60 million to 80 million unique TCR beta chains counted in a later analysis were shared. Sequenced by immunoSEQ multiplex PCR; TCRdb stores in-frame clones only, minus some. The V and J calls and the clone size are those of that table, but D and trimming were determined from the DNA. Here the sample spans 95,000 to 150,000 clones, around 80% being singletons.

This rearrangement joins TRBV18 to TRBJ1-2; D is perhaps TRBD1 (6 bases). The sample comprised PBMCs. The receptor was isolated from a man between 45 and 60 years old in good health and CMV-seronegative. The CDR3 region has the DNA TGTGCCAGCTCACCACCGGGGGCGAACTATGGCTACACCTTC. Protein: CASSPPGANYGYTF.